This TCR beta chain was recovered during a study of CD4 T cells in relation to SARS-CoV-2 and coronaviruses. Background on the study: Negative control cultures got HIV-1 Nef peptides or no peptide.

CD4+ T cells from unexposed donors were obtained before the COVID-19 pandemic (2011-2018). After about 10 days of culture, CD4+ T cells were isolated. Half the medium was replaced with IL-2 medium on days 3 and 7. As for this clone: Its antigen remains unknown.

Profiling relied on immunoSEQ multiplex PCR, and the TCRdb table lists in-frame clones only, not all of them. Here the sample spans some 14,000 clones, 76% being singletons. Study outcomes and limitations: No donor gave both pre-pandemic and post-infection samples.

CDR1 and CDR2 from the germline V gene are LNHDA and SQIVND (reference sequence). The CDR3 covers 15 residues. Trimming took 5 bases from V and 7 from J; bases not matched to a gene: 7. The chain has TRBV19 and TRBJ2-1; 11 positions match TRBD1. Sequenced: CD4+ T cells from PBMCs, cultured in vitro. This sequence was found in a human donor in good health. The CDR3 loop is CASSSGQGAMNEQFF. In DNA form, the CDR3 reads TGTGCCAGTAGTTCCGGACAGGGGGCGATGAATGAGCAGTTCTTC.